Listed below are T cell receptor beta chains from one sample, sequenced in a study of blood T cell repertoires in COVID-19. Produced via immunoSEQ multiplex PCR; TCRdb's table is partial and in-frame only. The sample holds some 150,000 clones, 70% to 85% seen once. The sequenced sample was PBMCs or T cells enriched from blood (not recorded which). Every receptor here comes from a man aged 50-59 years who had recovered from COVID-19. Both conserved end residues are part of each CDR3.

J gene,V gene,CDR3 protein
TRBJ1-2,TRBV19,CASSIGEGGYGYTF
TRBJ2-3,TRBV5-4,CASSLLSGYEGTDTQYF
TRBJ1-5,TRBV2,CASSFLERGNQPQHF
TRBJ1-4,TRBV11-2,CASSPTQGALSNEKLFF
TRBJ2-7,TRBV3-1/TRBV3-2,CASSLGPGRYEQYF
TRBJ2-2,TRBV7-3,CASSFSSAGELFF
TRBJ1-6,TRBV6-5,CAIKSSYNSPLHF
TRBJ1-1,TRBV4-3,CASSQEGQGKTEAFF
TRBJ1-3,TRBV5-6,CASSLAGTNSGNTIYF
TRBJ2-5,TRBV19,CASSTRQETQYF
TRBJ1-2,TRBV11-2,CASSFGQDYGYTF
TRBJ2-7,TRBV11-1,CASSSTSGGAYEQYF
TRBJ1-2,TRBV10-3,CAISVGQGDGYTF
TRBJ1-4,TRBV7-3,CASSPTGIGNEKLFF
TRBJ1-2,TRBV12-3/TRBV12-4,CASSGDTDYGYTF
TRBJ1-1,TRBV5-1,CASSLGDSFMNTEAFF
TRBJ2-6,TRBV2,CASMAGGSSGANVLTF
TRBJ1-2,TRBV9,CASTASSNYGYTF
TRBJ1-2,TRBV5-1,CASSLEGQGYGGYTF
TRBJ1-6,TRBV7-2,CASSVTGRNSPLHF
TRBJ2-7,TRBV13,CASSLQGARGDEQYF
TRBJ2-7,TRBV7-2,CASSRLAGGTYEQYF
TRBJ2-1,TRBV30,CALGDRGTNEQFF
TRBJ2-5,TRBV6-5,CASTTGGAGTQYF
TRBJ2-2,TRBV19,CASSLLSGGANTGELFF
TRBJ1-3,TRBV28,CASSLYRDTGSSGNTIYF
TRBJ2-1,TRBV7-9,CASSLGGEQFF
TRBJ1-2,TRBV6-5,CASSYSRTGYGYTF
TRBJ1-5,TRBV29-1,CSVGSAGNNQPQHF
TRBJ1-1,TRBV7-3,CASSLTGGTEAFF
TRBJ2-7,TRBV11-2,CASSFQGPNYEQYF
TRBJ1-2,TRBV5-4,CASSSELLGFHGYTF
TRBJ1-1,TRBV28,CASSLLRGYTEAFF
TRBJ1-2,TRBV5-4,CASSPGQNYGYTF
TRBJ1-4,TRBV5-1,CASSLVGQNNEKLFF
TRBJ2-1,TRBV12-3/TRBV12-4,CASSLGTGNEQFF
TRBJ1-4,TRBV19,CASSPSGRALEKLFF
TRBJ2-5,TRBV18,CASSGEDETQYF
TRBJ2-2,TRBV7-6,CASSWTGVTGELFF
TRBJ1-2,TRBV7-9,CASSPRGQSQANYGYTF
TRBJ2-3,TRBV11-2,CASSSGRAPYF
TRBJ1-1,TRBV7-9,CASSSENKPTGQWNTEAFF
TRBJ1-4,TRBV4-1,CASSPGQSSEKLFF
TRBJ1-4,TRBV6-5,CASSLLATNEKLFF
TRBJ1-1,TRBV27,CASSFGQGVGGPMNTEAFF
TRBJ1-4,TRBV4-3,CASSQGGGVRNEKLFF
TRBJ2-5,TRBV10-3,CAISEWANQETQYF
TRBJ2-7,TRBV7-9,CASSLVAGYEQYF